Listed below are T cell receptor beta chains from one sample, sequenced in a study of monozygotic twins with inflammatory bowel disease. Each CDR3 protein gets one entry in TCRdb, which reprocessed the 5' RACE reads and gives no DNA. The specimen's table records under 200,000 distinct CDR3 sequences. Material: blood. The receptors were gathered from a human donor with ulcerative colitis or Crohn's disease, or a healthy co-twin of an affected twin (not recorded which). The CDR3 runs from the conserved cysteine through the conserved F or W. Each record gives: V gene, J gene, CDR3 protein.

v_gene: TRBV5-4
j_gene: TRBJ1-1
CDR3aa: CASSFGQGFGNTEAFF

v_gene: TRBV30
j_gene: TRBJ2-3
CDR3aa: CAWRGGGFFSGSPDTQYF

v_gene: TRBV6-2/TRBV6-3
j_gene: TRBJ2-1
CDR3aa: CASSYEVAGSYNEQFF

v_gene: TRBV14
j_gene: TRBJ2-2
CDR3aa: CASSQRTNTGELFF

v_gene: TRBV5-1
j_gene: TRBJ1-4
CDR3aa: CASSLALQGGEKLFF

v_gene: TRBV5-1
j_gene: TRBJ2-7
CDR3aa: CASTRAGGSSYEQYF

v_gene: TRBV7-2
j_gene: TRBJ2-2
CDR3aa: CASSWGKGDTGELFF

v_gene: TRBV29-1
j_gene: TRBJ1-5
CDR3aa: CSVEGTGEGPQHF

v_gene: TRBV2
j_gene: TRBJ2-3
CDR3aa: CASSVWGNTDTQYF

v_gene: TRBV7-2
j_gene: TRBJ2-3
CDR3aa: CASSPVTRSDTQYF

v_gene: TRBV20-1
j_gene: TRBJ1-1
CDR3aa: CSALSEGGLNTEAFF

v_gene: TRBV20-1
j_gene: TRBJ1-5
CDR3aa: CSARRAYQPQHF

v_gene: TRBV4-2
j_gene: TRBJ2-7
CDR3aa: CASRPGQGGYEQYF

v_gene: TRBV7-9
j_gene: TRBJ2-5
CDR3aa: CASSSPPTSRLETQYF

v_gene: TRBV20-1
j_gene: TRBJ2-1
CDR3aa: CSARLGEREQFF

v_gene: TRBV5-5
j_gene: TRBJ2-1
CDR3aa: CASSLGAGEGNEQFF

v_gene: TRBV29-1
j_gene: TRBJ1-5
CDR3aa: CSVSKQGANQPQHF

v_gene: TRBV6-1
j_gene: TRBJ2-3
CDR3aa: CASSERFPTDPAITDTQYF

v_gene: TRBV7-9
j_gene: TRBJ2-3
CDR3aa: CASSSYDSVTDTQYF

v_gene: TRBV5-1
j_gene: TRBJ2-5
CDR3aa: CASSLVQEQETQYF

v_gene: TRBV5-5
j_gene: TRBJ1-4
CDR3aa: CASSGTGGFEKLFF

v_gene: TRBV5-1
j_gene: TRBJ2-2
CDR3aa: CASSAGLGFAGELFF

v_gene: TRBV5-1
j_gene: TRBJ2-5
CDR3aa: CASRERQGKETQYF

v_gene: TRBV7-9
j_gene: TRBJ2-5
CDR3aa: CASSFTFQETQYF

v_gene: TRBV28
j_gene: TRBJ2-1
CDR3aa: CASMDRAIDEQFF

v_gene: TRBV5-5
j_gene: TRBJ2-4
CDR3aa: CASSLGQLKNIQYF

v_gene: TRBV15
j_gene: TRBJ2-5
CDR3aa: CATSRETAVETQYF

v_gene: TRBV24-1
j_gene: TRBJ2-1
CDR3aa: CATSDRASAQGNEQFF

v_gene: TRBV12-3/TRBV12-4
j_gene: TRBJ1-6
CDR3aa: CASSLQGLSNSPLHF

v_gene: TRBV7-2
j_gene: TRBJ2-7
CDR3aa: CASRSSAGTGGYEQYF

v_gene: TRBV29-1
j_gene: TRBJ2-5
CDR3aa: CSGHRASYQETQYF

v_gene: TRBV29-1
j_gene: TRBJ2-1
CDR3aa: CTLGRGGSYNEQFF

v_gene: TRBV7-6
j_gene: TRBJ1-5
CDR3aa: CASSLAWGSNQPQHF

v_gene: TRBV11-2
j_gene: TRBJ2-1
CDR3aa: CASSLNGIEYNEQFF

v_gene: TRBV20-1
j_gene: TRBJ2-3
CDR3aa: CSAMGPLSTDTQYF

v_gene: TRBV20-1
j_gene: TRBJ1-2
CDR3aa: CSASNREPRTGVYGYTF

v_gene: TRBV7-2
j_gene: TRBJ2-7
CDR3aa: CASRISGKAYEQYF

v_gene: TRBV5-1
j_gene: TRBJ2-5
CDR3aa: CASSLSFGTDKAETQYF

v_gene: TRBV10-2
j_gene: TRBJ1-5
CDR3aa: CASSESRGEGQPQHF

v_gene: TRBV3-1
j_gene: TRBJ2-7
CDR3aa: CASSTQGEVYF

v_gene: TRBV12-3/TRBV12-4
j_gene: TRBJ2-3
CDR3aa: CASSFGPSTDTQYF

v_gene: TRBV15
j_gene: TRBJ2-3
CDR3aa: CATSRGTAEDTQYF

v_gene: TRBV29-1
j_gene: TRBJ1-5
CDR3aa: CSARTGDQPQHF

v_gene: TRBV7-3
j_gene: TRBJ2-7
CDR3aa: CASSLEAGAPHEQYF

v_gene: TRBV5-6
j_gene: TRBJ2-7
CDR3aa: CASSTGASLGEQYF

v_gene: TRBV29-1
j_gene: TRBJ1-3
CDR3aa: CSVTESGNTIYF

v_gene: TRBV2
j_gene: TRBJ2-5
CDR3aa: CASSGDRDYETQYF

v_gene: TRBV3-1
j_gene: TRBJ2-7
CDR3aa: CASSQEYGGTRLYEQYF

v_gene: TRBV9
j_gene: TRBJ2-1
CDR3aa: CASSAPGTSRNNEQFF

v_gene: TRBV19
j_gene: TRBJ1-6
CDR3aa: CASSIEQGNSPLHF

v_gene: TRBV30
j_gene: TRBJ2-2
CDR3aa: CAWKMGQNTGELFF